The 14 T cell receptor beta chains listed next were all sequenced from one sample in a study of T cell repertoires in cytomegalovirus infection. TCRdb passed the reads through MiXCR, listing each CDR3 protein once. The sample has around 300,000 distinct CDR3 sequences; around 20% are singletons. These receptors' targets are unknown. The source material was cultured PBMCs, sampled from culture after CMV antigen stimulation. These receptors originate from a human donor in good health (CMV status not recorded). Some clones in this sample may be carry-over from other donors' samples.

This clonotype came up a few times. The J gene is TRBJ2-3, the V gene TRBV2; D remains unclear. The CDR3 covers 11 residues. V was cut by 3 bases and J by 15 bases, with 13 bases left in between. The germline V gene has CDR1 SNHLY and CDR2 FYNNEI. The CDR3 loop reads CASSEVISHYF. As DNA, the CDR3 is TGTGCCAGCAGTGAGGTGATTAGTCACTATTTT. The whole variable domain, filled in from reference TRBV2 and TRBJ2-3, reads EPEVTQTPSHQVTQMGQEVILRCVPISNHLYFYWYRQILGQKVEFLVSFYNNEISEKSEIFDDQFSVERPDGSNFTLKIRSTKLEDSAMYFCASSEVISHYFGPGTRLTVL.

The chain employs TRBV7-3 and TRBJ2-7; 10 bases line up with TRBD2. This CDR3 is built from 14 residues. The trim removed 5 bases at V and 6 bases at J, leaving 7 bases unmatched. The germline V gene has CDR1 SGHTA and CDR2 FQGTGA. The CDR3 region has the DNA TGTGCCAGCAGCCACGGGCTAGCGGGAGCCGAGCAGTACTTC. This encodes CASSHGLAGAEQYF.

This clonotype was detected a few times. The chain carries TRBV5-6 and TRBJ2-1; 12 bases map to TRBD2. Germline CDR1 reads SGHDT; CDR2 reads YYEEEE. The V segment lost 4 bases and the J segment 2 bases; nucleotides outside the gene matches: 7. The CDR3 is 17 amino acids. CDR3 in DNA: TGTGCCAGCAGCCGTCTGACTAGCGGGAGTCCCTACAATGAGCAGTTCTTC. Residues: CASSRLTSGSPYNEQFF. Looking up the rest from reference TRBV5-6 and TRBJ2-1 gives the full variable domain: DAGVTQSPTHLIKTRGQQVTLRCSPKSGHDTVSWYQQALGQGPQFIFQYYEEEERQRGNFPDRFSGHQFPNYSSELNVNALLLGDSALYLCASSRLTSGSPYNEQFFGPGTRLTVL.

The sample holds many counts of this clonotype. The chain recombines TRBV7-2 with TRBJ2-7; D is unclear. The CDR3 loop spans 13 amino acids. CDR1 is SGHTA and CDR2 is FQGNSA in the germline V gene. The ends were cut back, 4 bases at V and 0 bases at J, with 7 bases in the middle. CDR3 nucleotide sequence: TGTGCCAGCAGCTCTTTACACTCCTACGAGCAGTACTTC. It encodes CASSSLHSYEQYF.

V gene TRBV6-4 combines with J gene TRBJ1-2; 8 bases are a match to TRBD1. CDR1 is MRHNA, CDR2 SNTAGT, per germline. The V segment lost 6 bases and the J segment 4 bases; nucleotides outside the gene matches: 13. This CDR3 is built from 16 residues. The CDR3 protein is CASRPYPGGGFYGYTF. CDR3 nucleotide sequence: TGTGCCAGCAGACCATACCCAGGGGGCGGATTCTATGGCTACACCTTC.

In nucleotides, the CDR3 is TGTGCCAGCAGTTATTCACCCGGGACAGGGGGCACAGATACGCAGTATTTT. Its protein is CASSYSPGTGGTDTQYF. The V call is TRBV7-6, the J call TRBJ2-3; 10 nucleotides line up with TRBD1. CDR3 length: 17 residues. Germline V gives CDR1 SGHVS, CDR2 FNYEAQ. Germline trimming cut 6 bases from V and 1 base from J; bases unmatched to any gene: 10.

This sequence joins TRBV5-1 and TRBJ2-7; D may be TRBD2 (6 bases). Germline CDR1 reads SGHRS; CDR2 reads YFSETQ. CDR3 length: 13 amino acids. Trimming stripped 0 bases from V and 7 bases from J, with 11 bases between. The chain's CDR3 is CASSLGRDGEQYF. CDR3 coding DNA: TGCGCCAGCAGCTTGGGGCGGGATGGGGAGCAGTACTTC.

Ten or more counts support this clonotype. The chain couples TRBV4-1 to TRBJ1-5; 11 bases are a match to TRBD1. Trimming cost V 4 bases and J 0 bases; bases outside gene matches: 8. CDR1 and CDR2 (germline): MGHRA, YSYEKL. The CDR3 spans 18 residues. CDR3 nucleotides: TGCGCCAGCAGCCCTCGGACAGGGGGCTGGGATAGCAATCAGCCCCAGCATTTT. It yields the protein CASSPRTGGWDSNQPQHF.

The sample holds many counts of this clonotype. The rearrangement joins TRBV11-3 to TRBJ2-1, with D tentatively TRBD2 (5 bases). V lost 1 base and J lost 4, with 14 bases in between. CDR3 length: 16 amino acids. CDR1 is SGHNT and CDR2 is YENEEA in the germline V gene. CDR3 amino acids: CASSLGGSNPYNEQFF. The CDR3 bases are TGTGCCAGCAGCTTAGGTGGGAGCAACCCTTACAATGAGCAGTTCTTC.

V and J are TRBV19 and TRBJ1-6, with D possibly being TRBD1 (5 bases). From germline, CDR1 is LNHDA and CDR2 SQIVND (reference sequence). The CDR3 totals 17 residues. V was pared by 2 bases and J by 7 bases, with 18 bases between. CDR3 DNA: TGTGCCAGTAGTATATCAGGGTTGTGGGCAGAGAATTCACCCCTCCACTTT. This encodes CASSISGLWAENSPLHF.

This clonotype was detected ten times or more. The V and J genes are TRBV7-8 and TRBJ1-3, with 9 bases identical to TRBD1. Germline V gene lookup returns CDR1 SGHVS and CDR2 FQNEAQ. J gave up 4 bases and V 2 bases, and 9 bases lay outside the gene matches. The CDR3 has 17 amino acids. DNA for the CDR3: TGTGCCAGCAGCTTAACCCAACAGGGGGCTCACGGAAACACCATATATTTT. It translates to CASSLTQQGAHGNTIYF.

The table lists this clonotype with a few counts. V and J are TRBV7-9 and TRBJ2-5; D possibly corresponds to TRBD1 (6 bases). The germline V gene has CDR1 SEHNR and CDR2 FQNEAQ (reference sequence). This CDR3 is 14 amino acids long. V shed 3 bases and J shed 2 bases, with 10 bases lying between them. DNA for the CDR3: TGTGCCAGCAGCTTGATGGGGGCACAAGAGACCCAGTACTTC. It translates to CASSLMGAQETQYF.

The rearrangement uses TRBV5-1 and TRBJ2-1; D might be TRBD1 (5 bases). V shed 7 bases and J shed 4 bases, with 18 bases lying between them. Germline CDR1 reads SGHRS; CDR2 reads YFSETQ. The CDR3 runs 15 residues. The CDR3 DNA reads TGCGCCAGCCTTTCCGATGGGGCCGGTTACAATGAGCAGTTCTTC. Amino acid sequence: CASLSDGAGYNEQFF.

Many counts were recorded for this clonotype. The V gene is TRBV7-2, the J gene TRBJ2-5, with 8 bases fitting TRBD1. There are 15 residues in the CDR3. V dropped 4 bases and J dropped 2; count of bases not matched to a gene: 6. Germline CDR1 SGHTA, CDR2 FQGNSA. The CDR3 DNA reads TGTGCCAGCAGCTCCGGACAGGGTGGGCAAGAGACCCAGTACTTC. Translating gives CASSSGQGGQETQYF.